The next 25 T cell receptor beta chains were all read from a single sample in a study of T cell repertoires in cytomegalovirus infection. TCRdb called the reads again in MiXCR, with one record for every CDR3 protein. The sample comprises 150,000 to 200,000 distinct CDR3 sequences, roughly 30% of which are singletons, and under 35% rests with the top ten. The specimen sequenced was PBMCs. Every receptor here comes from a human donor in good health (CMV status not recorded). Some clones in this sample may be carry-over from other donors' samples.

V is TRBV6-6 and J is TRBJ2-7; 9 bases line up with TRBD1. V shed 6 bases, J shed 3 bases, and the junction held 6 bases outside the gene matches. The CDR3 consists of 14 residues. Germline V CDR1 and CDR2: MNHNY, SVGAGI (reference sequence). As DNA, the CDR3 is TGTGCCAGCAGGGAACCGGGACAGGGCTACGAGCAGTACTTC. Its protein product is CASREPGQGYEQYF.

This clonotype was detected ten times or more. The V call is TRBV7-2, the J call TRBJ1-1; D ambiguous. The CDR3 is 11 amino acids. Per germline, CDR1 SGHTA and CDR2 FQGNSA. V was cut by 5 bases and J by 3 bases, with 4 bases left in between. CDR3 protein: CASSDDTEAFF. The CDR3 DNA sequence: TGTGCCAGCAGCGATGACACTGAAGCTTTCTTT. Filled out from reference TRBV7-2 and TRBJ1-1, the complete variable domain reads GAGVSQSPSNKVTEKGKDVELRCDPISGHTALYWYRQSLGQGLEFLIYFQGNSAPDKSGLPSDRFSAERTGGSVSTLTIQRTQQEDSAVYLCASSDDTEAFFGQGTRLTVV.

The V call is TRBV5-1, the J call TRBJ1-1; no clear D gene. V was trimmed by 4 bases and J by 3 bases, leaving 13 bases between them. CDR1 and CDR2 (germline): SGHRS, YFSETQ. CDR3 length: 14 amino acids. The CDR3, as DNA: TGCGCCAGCAGCCTGAGAGAGTCTGACACTGAAGCTTTCTTT. Its protein is CASSLRESDTEAFF.

In this sample, this clonotype turned up a few times. This chain's CDR3 is CASSQEMGPYGYTF. As DNA, the CDR3 is TGTGCCAGCAGCCAAGAGATGGGTCCTTATGGCTACACCTTC. This chain uses TRBV3-1 with TRBJ1-2, with D unresolved. V was trimmed by 0 bases and J by 5 bases, leaving 10 bases between them. This CDR3 region has 14 residues. Germline values: CDR1 LGHDT, CDR2 YNNKEL (reference sequence).

The V call is TRBV19, the J call TRBJ2-1; D tentatively fits TRBD1 or TRBD2 (5 bases each). Trimming shortened V by 5 bases and J by 11 bases, and 22 bases separated the two germline ends. The CDR3 is made up of 15 amino acids. Germline assignment: CDR1 LNHDA and CDR2 SQIVND (reference sequence). The CDR3 nucleotides are TGTGCCAGTAGTCCGGTAGGGGACCTGGGGGTGAAGCAGTTCTTC. It yields the protein CASSPVGDLGVKQFF.

This chain links TRBV7-2 with TRBJ1-2; D gene unclear. CDR1 SGHTA and CDR2 FQGNSA come from the germline V gene. The CDR3 loop spans 14 amino acids. V lost 5 bases and J lost 4, with 14 bases in between. CDR3 in amino acids: CASSPTPGGYGYTF. In DNA, the CDR3 is TGTGCCAGCAGCCCCACCCCGGGTGGCTATGGCTACACCTTC.

Points on this clonotype: The junction and the germline gene differ at one end; a read error may be behind it. V is TRBV12-3 or TRBV12-4 and J is TRBJ2-3, with 8 bases lining up with TRBD1. The CDR3 runs to 15 residues. The CDR3 region has the DNA TGTCCCAGCAGTTTCGACAGGGGAGGCACAGATACGCAGTATTTT. Its protein is CPSSFDRGGTDTQYF.

The genes are TRBV5-4 and TRBJ2-1; TRBD2 matches 10 bases. The CDR3 consists of 16 residues. The trim removed 4 bases at V and 6 bases at J, leaving 10 bases unmatched. Germline V gene data show CDR1 as SGHNT and CDR2 as YYREEE (reference sequence). Written as DNA, the CDR3 is TGTGCCAGCAGCATACGAGCGGGGGGGCAAGGCAATGAGCAGTTCTTC. Amino acids: CASSIRAGGQGNEQFF.

The chain recombines TRBV9 with TRBJ1-6; 7 bases fit TRBD1. The CDR3 extends over 15 amino acids. The ends lost 4 bases at V and 7 bases at J; junction bases unmatched: 8. Germline V gene lookup returns CDR1 SGDLS and CDR2 YYNGEE. The CDR3 DNA reads TGTGCCAGCAGCAAAGGGGGCCTGGGAAATTCACCCCTCCACTTT. It specifies CASSKGGLGNSPLHF.

This clonotype was detected many times. The chain carries TRBV6-2 or TRBV6-3 and TRBJ1-1; D possibly corresponds to TRBD1 (5 bases). Germline CDR1 reads MNHEY; CDR2 reads SVGEGT. This CDR3 spans 15 amino acids. Trimming shortened V by 6 bases and J by 0 bases, and 14 bases separated the two germline ends. The chain's CDR3 is CASRDPGRLNTEAFF. The DNA of the CDR3 is TGTGCCAGCAGAGATCCGGGACGTTTGAACACTGAAGCTTTCTTT.

There are a few counts of this clonotype. The CDR3 region is CASSPNRGDNSPLHF. Written as DNA, the CDR3 is TGTGCCAGCAGCCCCAACAGGGGAGATAATTCACCCCTCCACTTT. This chain joins TRBV6-6 and TRBJ1-6; 7 positions match TRBD1. V gave up 6 bases and J gave up 5 bases; unmatched junction bases: 7. The CDR3 runs 15 residues. Germline V CDR1 and CDR2: MNHNY, SVGAGI (reference sequence).

The V and J genes are TRBV12-3 or TRBV12-4 and TRBJ1-2; maybe TRBD1 (5 bases). V dropped 8 bases and J dropped 4 bases, with 20 bases sitting between them. The CDR3 contains 15 residues. The CDR3 DNA sequence: TGTGCCAGCTCCACGCAAGTAGGGAGGGGCTATGGCTACACCTTC. The encoded protein is CASSTQVGRGYGYTF.

This rearrangement joins TRBV29-1 to TRBJ2-2, with TRBD1 as a possible D gene (7 bases). Germline assignment: CDR1 SQVTM and CDR2 ANQGSEA. The CDR3 loop spans 14 amino acids. Trimming cost V 4 bases and J 7 bases, with 16 bases left between them. The CDR3 is CSVGQGGMVGELFF. DNA of the CDR3: TGCAGCGTTGGCCAGGGGGGAATGGTCGGGGAGCTGTTTTTT.

This chain links TRBV11-2 with TRBJ1-3; D remains unclear. The CDR3 is made up of 15 amino acids. Germline V gene lookup returns CDR1 SGHAT and CDR2 FQNNGV. V was trimmed by 5 bases and J by 0 bases, leaving 11 bases between them. CDR3 loop: CASSVLGPSGNTIYF. The CDR3 coding sequence is TGTGCCAGCAGCGTCCTGGGTCCCTCTGGAAACACCATATATTTT.

With respect to this clonotype: One end of the junction is discordant with germline, which a read error may explain. V is TRBV3-1 and J is TRBJ2-1; D assignment may be TRBD1 or TRBD2 (5 bases each). The CDR3 is made up of 15 amino acids. Per germline, CDR1 LGHDT and CDR2 YNNKEL (reference sequence). Here the CDR3 reads CVSSPEAGTSRFQFF. Written as DNA, the CDR3 is TGTGTCAGCAGCCCCGAGGCTGGGACCTCAAGATTCCAGTTCTTC.

The CDR3 nucleotides are TGTGCCAGCAGCCGACAAGGCGCAGAACTCTATGGCTACACCTTC. It encodes CASSRQGAELYGYTF. V and J are TRBV7-9 and TRBJ1-2; unclear D gene. Trimming removed 5 bases at V and 4 bases at J, with 17 bases between. The germline V gene has CDR1 SEHNR and CDR2 FQNEAQ (reference sequence). The CDR3 has 15 amino acids. Based on the CDR3 plus reference TRBV7-9 and TRBJ1-2, the full variable domain is DTGVSQNPRHKITKRGQNVTFRCDPISEHNRLYWYRQTLGQGPEFLTYFQNEAQLEKSRLLSDRFSAERPKGSFSTLEIQRTEQGDSAMYLCASSRQGAELYGYTFGSGTRLTVV.

The V gene is TRBV14, the J gene TRBJ1-5; D not certain. Germline V CDR1 and CDR2: SGHDN, FVKESK. Trimming shortened V by 0 bases and J by 8 bases, and 11 bases separated the two germline ends. The CDR3 length is 14 residues. The CDR3, as DNA: TGTGCCAGCAGCCAAGATGGGCGGGCTAAGCCCCAGCATTTT. This translates into CASSQDGRAKPQHF.

The chain joins TRBV12-3 or TRBV12-4 to TRBJ2-1, with 10 bases identical to TRBD1. The V and J ends lost 5 bases and 9 bases, in that order; junction bases with no gene match: 16. This CDR3 comprises 17 residues. The CDR3 is CASSISGTGDRGSEQFF. The CDR3, as DNA: TGTGCCAGCAGTATCAGCGGGACAGGGGATCGCGGTTCTGAGCAGTTCTTC.

The chain has TRBV7-4 and TRBJ2-3; D call uncertain. V shed 6 bases and J shed 4 bases, with 23 bases lying between them. The CDR3 has 17 amino acids. Germline loops: CDR1 SGHVT, CDR2 SQSDAQ. The DNA for the CDR3 is TGTGCCAGCAGGGCGCCCCGGCCGAACGATGGTTCAGATACGCAGTATTTT. Translation gives CASRAPRPNDGSDTQYF.

The rearrangement uses TRBV7-9 and TRBJ1-1; D possibly corresponds to TRBD1 (6 bases). The ends were cut back, 5 bases at V and 4 bases at J, with 11 bases in the middle. Germline CDR1 and CDR2: SEHNR and FQNEAQ (reference sequence). This CDR3 comprises 13 residues. The CDR3 sequence is CASSPRQATEAFF. Here the CDR3 DNA reads TGTGCCAGCAGCCCCCGACAGGCCACTGAAGCTTTCTTT.

The chain carries TRBV19 and TRBJ2-1, with TRBD1 as a possible D gene (5 bases). The CDR3 is 19 residues long. The ends were cut back, 3 bases at V and 8 bases at J, with 29 bases in the middle. Germline CDR1 and CDR2: LNHDA and SQIVND (reference sequence). CDR3 DNA sequence: TGTGCCAGTAGTATTCTCGGGCAGGGTACTCGTTTAAATCAGGATGAGCAGTTCTTC. It translates to CASSILGQGTRLNQDEQFF.

This clonotype was observed at least ten times. This sequence joins TRBV6-6 and TRBJ1-2; D not certain. Germline V gene data show CDR1 as MNHNY and CDR2 as SVGAGI (reference sequence). The CDR3 has 13 amino acids. Trimming cost V 6 bases and J 1 base, with 9 bases left between them. The DNA for the CDR3 is TGTGCCAGCAGAGATCACCTTAACTATGGCTACACCTTC. Its protein product is CASRDHLNYGYTF.

In its sample, this clonotype was seen many times. This sequence joins TRBV7-2 and TRBJ1-2, with D uncertain. The V gene's germline CDR1 is SGHTA and CDR2 FQGNSA. CDR3 size: 16 residues. Between the trimmed V and J ends, which lost 7 bases and 5 bases, there was a span of 23 bases. CDR3 region: CASTESRAGALYGYTF. For the CDR3, the DNA is TGTGCCAGCACCGAATCACGGGCAGGTGCCCTTTATGGCTACACCTTC. Filled out from reference TRBV7-2 and TRBJ1-2, the complete variable domain reads GAGVSQSPSNKVTEKGKDVELRCDPISGHTALYWYRQSLGQGLEFLIYFQGNSAPDKSGLPSDRFSAERTGGSVSTLTIQRTQQEDSAVYLCASTESRAGALYGYTFGSGTRLTVV.

This clonotype was picked up a small number of times. CDR3 DNA: TGTGCCAGCAGTGTGGGCACCGTTAATTCACCCCTCCACTTT. Protein product: CASSVGTVNSPLHF. The gene calls are TRBV2 and TRBJ1-6; no firm D call. V lost 4 bases and J lost 6, with 10 bases in between. The CDR3 length is 14 residues. Per the germline V gene, CDR1 is SNHLY and CDR2 is FYNNEI.

This chain connects TRBV10-2 to TRBJ2-6, with 8 bases that match TRBD1. The CDR3 spans 18 residues. The V and J ends lost 3 bases and 0 bases, in that order; junction bases with no gene match: 7. Per germline, CDR1 WSHSY and CDR2 SAAADI. The chain's CDR3 is CASSEGTGFRSGANVLTF. CDR3 nucleotide sequence: TGCGCCAGCAGTGAAGGGACAGGTTTCCGCTCTGGGGCCAACGTCCTGACTTTC.